This TCR beta chain was recorded in a study of blood T cell repertoires in COVID-19. The ends lost 5 bases at V and 3 bases at J; junction bases unmatched: 6. CDR3 length: 15 amino acids. Germline CDR1 is SEHNR and CDR2 is FQNEAQ (reference sequence). The protocol was immunoSEQ multiplex PCR, while the TCRdb copy is restricted to in-frame clones and leaves out a portion. The table has about 170,000 clones, around 79% seen once. The sample comprised PBMCs or T cells enriched from blood (not recorded which). The chain recombines TRBV7-9 with TRBJ2-5; 10 positions agree with TRBD1. The receptor's source is an older woman in a cohort exposed to, infected with or recovered from COVID-19 (not recorded which). CDR3 amino acids: CASSPSTGGKETQYF. The CDR3 DNA reads TGTGCCAGCAGCCCGTCGACAGGGGGCAAAGAGACCCAGTACTTC.